This TCR beta chain was documented in a study of radiation and T cells in renal cell carcinoma. General study points: Top tumor clonotypes rose in blood 2 weeks post-radiation, then contracted.

The protocol was immunoSEQ multiplex PCR, while the TCRdb copy is restricted to in-frame clones and leaves out a portion. The table includes 150,000 to 200,000 clones, 88% detected once. A word on this clone: Antigen unknown.

This CDR3 contains 13 residues. Trimming removed 5 bases from V and 2 bases from J, with 8 bases in between. CDR1 is MGHRA and CDR2 is YSYEKL in the germline V gene. Time point described: blood 4 weeks post-SBRT, at nephrectomy. Indicated treatment: 15 Gy SBRT to primary tumor, nephrectomy 4 weeks later. Nephrectomy followed 15 Gy stereotactic body radiation by 4 weeks. Blood was sampled at baseline, 2 weeks and 4 weeks after SBRT. The sample in question was blood, obtained from a patient whose treatment included radiotherapy and nephrectomy. The TCR originated in a woman aged 45 to 65 with renal cell carcinoma. V and J are TRBV4-1 and TRBJ2-3, with D maybe TRBD2 (5 bases). CDR3 region: CASSWEITDTQYF. The CDR3 bases are TGCGCCAGCAGCTGGGAGATCACAGATACGCAGTATTTT.